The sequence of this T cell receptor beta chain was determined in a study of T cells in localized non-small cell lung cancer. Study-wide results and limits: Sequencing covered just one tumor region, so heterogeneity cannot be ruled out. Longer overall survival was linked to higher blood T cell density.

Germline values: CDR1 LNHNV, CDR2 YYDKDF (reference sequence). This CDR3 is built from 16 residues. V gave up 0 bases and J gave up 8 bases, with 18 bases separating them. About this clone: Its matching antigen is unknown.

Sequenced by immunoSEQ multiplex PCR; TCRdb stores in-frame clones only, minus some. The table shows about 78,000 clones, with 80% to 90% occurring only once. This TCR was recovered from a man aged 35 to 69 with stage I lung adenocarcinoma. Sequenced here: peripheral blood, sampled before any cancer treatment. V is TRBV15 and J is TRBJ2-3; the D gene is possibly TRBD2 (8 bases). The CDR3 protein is CATSRDPGGGSPTQYF. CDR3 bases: TGTGCCACCAGCAGAGATCCGGGAGGGGGCTCTCCTACGCAGTATTTT.